The 7 T cell receptor beta chains below come from one sample, sequenced in a study of T cell responses to AZD1222 COVID-19 vaccine. TCRdb's copy holds only in-frame clones and misses some; the assay was immunoSEQ multiplex PCR. Of approximately 180,000 clones in the sample, approximately 92% were seen once. Source: peripheral blood, taken on day 0 of AZD1222 vaccination. These receptors were collected from an adult in good health.

This rearrangement joins TRBV9 to TRBJ1-2; D possibly corresponds to TRBD1 (5 bases). The CDR3 contains 13 residues. Germline-derived CDR1 and CDR2 are SGDLS and YYNGEE. V was trimmed by 0 bases and J by 7 bases, leaving 10 bases between them. CDR3 sequence reads: CASSVVGAVGYTF. CDR3 nucleotide sequence: TGTGCCAGCAGCGTAGTAGGGGCCGTTGGCTACACCTTC. The full variable domain, completed using reference TRBV9 and TRBJ1-2, is DSGVTQTPKHLITATGQRVTLRCSPRSGDLSVYWYQQSLDQGLQFLIQYYNGEERAKGNILERFSAQQFPDLHSELNLSSLELGDSALYFCASSVVGAVGYTFGSGTRLTVV.

The rearrangement joins TRBV27 to TRBJ2-7; TRBD2 matches at 11 bases. CDR3 size: 16 residues. V lost 5 bases to trimming and J lost 1 base; unmatched junction nucleotides: 7. Germline loops: CDR1 MNHEY, CDR2 SMNVEV (reference sequence). The DNA for the CDR3 is TGTGCCAGCAGTGACTCGGGACTAGCGGTGTCCTACGAGCAGTACTTC. Translation: CASSDSGLAVSYEQYF.

The chain joins TRBV15 to TRBJ1-2, with a tentative D call TRBD1 (6 bases). Germline values: CDR1 LNHNV, CDR2 YYDKDF (reference sequence). Trimming stripped 7 bases from V and 4 bases from J, with 16 bases between. This CDR3 region has 14 residues. The CDR3 region is CATTPGGARYGYTF. Written as DNA, the CDR3 is TGTGCCACCACCCCGGGGGGGGCCCGCTATGGCTACACCTTC. The entire variable domain, with the rest obtained from reference TRBV15 and TRBJ1-2, is as follows: DAMVIQNPRYQVTQFGKPVTLSCSQTLNHNVMYWYQQKSSQAPKLLFHYYDKDFNNEADTPDNFQSRRPNTSFCFLDIRSPGLGDTAMYLCATTPGGARYGYTFGSGTRLTVV.

This sequence joins TRBV29-1 and TRBJ2-5, with D perhaps being TRBD1 or TRBD2 (7 bases each). V dropped 7 bases and J dropped 9 bases, with 30 bases sitting between them. The CDR3 loop spans 16 amino acids. The germline gives CDR1 SQVTM, CDR2 ANQGSEA. In DNA form, the CDR3 reads TGCAGCGCCAAGGGAGGGGACAGAACCTTGTTACGGGCCCAGTACTTC. It specifies CSAKGGDRTLLRAQYF.

This clone came up once. The chain carries TRBV5-1 and TRBJ2-2; 7 nucleotides line up with TRBD2. CDR1 SGHRS and CDR2 YFSETQ come from the germline V gene. The length of the CDR3 is 17 residues. The V gene end was trimmed by 0 bases and the J gene end by 4 bases; junction bases not matched to a gene: 9. DNA for the CDR3: TGCGCCAGCAGCTTGGCGGGAGGAACGAGGGTCACCGGGGAGCTGTTTTTT. It codes for CASSLAGGTRVTGELFF. Using reference TRBV5-1 and TRBJ2-2 for the parts outside the CDR3, the full variable domain is KAGVTQTPRYLIKTRGQQVTLSCSPISGHRSVSWYQQTPGQGLQFLFEYFSETQRNKGNFPGRFSGRQFSNSRSEMNVSTLELGDSALYLCASSLAGGTRVTGELFFGEGSRLTVL.

This sequence joins TRBV7-6 and TRBJ2-2, with D hard to call. The CDR3 sequence is 16 residues long. Germline CDR1 reads SGHVS; CDR2 reads FNYEAQ. V lost 3 bases, J lost 1 base, and 12 bases lay in between. CDR3 sequence: CASSFYEQQNTGELFF. The CDR3, as DNA: TGTGCCAGCAGCTTTTATGAACAGCAGAACACCGGGGAGCTGTTTTTT.

This sequence joins TRBV4-1 and TRBJ1-2; no clear D gene. Germline lookup yields CDR1 MGHRA and CDR2 YSYEKL. The CDR3 consists of 16 residues. V was trimmed by 6 bases and J by 1 base, leaving 18 bases between them. The CDR3 here is CASRILSGGDNYGYTF. The CDR3 nucleotides read TGCGCCAGCAGGATTTTATCAGGTGGGGATAACTATGGCTACACCTTC.